The source of this T cell receptor beta chain is a study of blood T cell repertoires in COVID-19. As for the study in general: PBMCs, B-cell-depleted T cells, or T cells provided the cDNA or gDNA that made up the material.

V lost 0 bases to trimming and J lost 5 bases; unmatched junction nucleotides: 6. Looked up from germline, CDR1 is SGHRS and CDR2 is YFSETQ. The CDR3 runs to 16 residues. During active infection, Seattle patients enrolled and were then monitored through disease. As handled by the study authors: The assay estimated nucleated cells by amplifying reference gene primers. Using immunoSEQ multiplex PCR, the repertoire was profiled, and TCRdb retains in-frame clones only, with some absent. V and J calls and clone size are given by that table; D and trimming were obtained from the DNA. The data contain roughly 60,000 clones, roughly 89% of them singletons.

The chain uses TRBV5-1 and TRBJ1-4, with 8 bases lining up with TRBD1. This receptor was identified in a man aged 40-49 years with COVID-19, enrolled during active disease. Material: peripheral blood. The CDR3, as DNA: TGCGCCAGCAGCTTGGCCGGACAGGGTGGAAATGAAAAACTGTTTTTT. This translates into CASSLAGQGGNEKLFF. The full variable domain, completed using reference TRBV5-1 and TRBJ1-4, is KAGVTQTPRYLIKTRGQQVTLSCSPISGHRSVSWYQQTPGQGLQFLFEYFSETQRNKGNFPGRFSGRQFSNSRSEMNVSTLELGDSALYLCASSLAGQGGNEKLFFGSGTQLSVL.